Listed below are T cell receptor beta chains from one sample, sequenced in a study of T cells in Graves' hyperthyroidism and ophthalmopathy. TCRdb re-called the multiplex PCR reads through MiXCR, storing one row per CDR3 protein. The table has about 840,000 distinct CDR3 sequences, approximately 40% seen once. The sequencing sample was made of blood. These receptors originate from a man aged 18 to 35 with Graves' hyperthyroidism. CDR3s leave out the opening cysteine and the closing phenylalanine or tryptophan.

CDR3 protein: ASSSSGGTGTGELF; J gene: TRBJ2-2; V gene: TRBV5-1
CDR3 protein: ASRWGASQETQY; J gene: TRBJ2-5; V gene: TRBV5-1
CDR3 protein: ASRWTGELF; J gene: TRBJ2-2; V gene: TRBV2
CDR3 protein: ASSSTAAYEQY; J gene: TRBJ2-7; V gene: TRBV12-3/TRBV12-4
CDR3 protein: SASTDTEAF; J gene: TRBJ1-1; V gene: TRBV29-1
CDR3 protein: ASSQDAGSGANVLT; J gene: TRBJ2-6; V gene: TRBV7-9
CDR3 protein: SAWDSAFPGYT; J gene: TRBJ1-2; V gene: TRBV20-1
CDR3 protein: ATSRDLGHYYGYT; J gene: TRBJ1-2; V gene: TRBV15
CDR3 protein: ASSLVTGDYETQY; J gene: TRBJ2-5; V gene: TRBV7-2
CDR3 protein: ASSQEADTFYEQY; J gene: TRBJ2-7; V gene: TRBV4-1